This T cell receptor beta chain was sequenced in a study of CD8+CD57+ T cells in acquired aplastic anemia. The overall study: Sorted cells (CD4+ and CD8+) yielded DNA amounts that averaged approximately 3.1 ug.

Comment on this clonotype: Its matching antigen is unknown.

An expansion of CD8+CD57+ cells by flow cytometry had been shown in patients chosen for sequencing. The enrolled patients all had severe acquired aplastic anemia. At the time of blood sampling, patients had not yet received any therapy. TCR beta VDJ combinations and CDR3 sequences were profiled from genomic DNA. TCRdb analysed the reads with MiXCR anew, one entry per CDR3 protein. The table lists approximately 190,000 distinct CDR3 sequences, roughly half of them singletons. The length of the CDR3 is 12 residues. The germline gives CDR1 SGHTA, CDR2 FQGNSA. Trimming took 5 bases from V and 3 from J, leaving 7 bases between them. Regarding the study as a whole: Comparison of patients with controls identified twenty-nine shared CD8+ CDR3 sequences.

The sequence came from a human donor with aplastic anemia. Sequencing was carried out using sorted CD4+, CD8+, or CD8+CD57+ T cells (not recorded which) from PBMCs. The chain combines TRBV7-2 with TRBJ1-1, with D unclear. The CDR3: CASSPEYTEAFF. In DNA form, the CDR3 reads TGTGCCAGCAGCCCTGAATACACTGAAGCTTTCTTT.